The 29 T cell receptor beta chains presented below share a single source sample, sequenced in a study of human T cells and chemical hapten exposure. Each CDR3 protein is one row after TCRdb ran MiXCR on the RACE reads. The sample consists of over 50,000 distinct CDR3 sequences, 8% to 13% of them appearing once. Time point given: patch test 1, 2 weeks after DPC sensitization. Indicated treatment: therapeutic diphenylcyclopropenone sensitization with weekly scalp DPC. Total RNA was isolated from whole blood that had not been fractionated. The specimen was whole blood, collected in connection with sensitization to the hapten diphenylcyclopropenone (DPC). These receptors were taken from a woman between 35 and 50 years old with alopecia areata. Some clones in this sample may be carry-over from other donors' samples.

In its sample, this clonotype was seen a few times. The rearrangement links TRBV30 to TRBJ1-1, with D uncertain. The CDR3 contains 11 residues. V was trimmed by 2 bases and J by 10 bases, leaving 11 bases between them. The germline gives CDR1 GTSNPN, CDR2 SVGIG (reference sequence). The CDR3 sequence: CAWSRSRGAFF. CDR3 bases: TGTGCCTGGAGTCGATCCCGAGGAGCTTTCTTT.

As for this clonotype: A much larger clone is a single base away; this may be a read error. J is TRBJ2-7 and V is TRBV15, with 7 bases lining up with TRBD1. Trimming cost V 0 bases and J 2 bases; bases outside gene matches: 7. The germline V gene encodes CDR1 LNHNV and CDR2 YYDKDF (reference sequence). The CDR3 is 16 amino acids. CDR3 in DNA: TGTGCCACCAGCAGAGAGCGCCCAGGACAGGCCTACGAGCAGTACTTC. Protein: CATSRERPGQAYEQYF.

The table lists this clonotype with a few counts. The chain couples TRBV30 to TRBJ2-2; D is unresolved. Germline CDR1 reads GTSNPN; CDR2 reads SVGIG (reference sequence). Deletions cut 5 bases from V and 7 bases from J, with 14 bases between. The CDR3 sequence is 13 residues long. The CDR3 DNA sequence: TGTGCCTGGGAGCTAGGGTGGGGCGGGGAGCTGTTTTTT. It encodes CAWELGWGGELFF.

This clonotype showed up many times. This chain joins TRBV4-1 and TRBJ2-1; 8 nucleotides agree with TRBD2. Losses at the gene ends were 0 bases for V and 7 bases for J; bases not matched to a gene: 8. This CDR3 is built from 16 residues. From germline, CDR1 is MGHRA and CDR2 YSYEKL. CDR3: CASSQDGRASGNEQFF. The CDR3 DNA reads TGCGCCAGCAGCCAAGACGGGAGGGCCTCGGGGAATGAGCAGTTCTTC.

This clonotype has ten or more counts. The rearrangement uses TRBV5-1 and TRBJ1-2; a possible D gene is TRBD1 (6 bases). Trimming took off 5 bases at V and 2 bases at J, with 16 bases between the two ends. The germline gives CDR1 SGHRS, CDR2 YFSETQ. The length of the CDR3 is 15 residues. Here the CDR3 DNA reads TGCGCCAGCAGTTTCTCCCTACAGGGAAACTATGGCTACACCTTC. Protein product: CASSFSLQGNYGYTF.

This clonotype has a count of ten or more. The chain carries TRBV27 and TRBJ2-2, with unresolved D. V shed 5 bases and J shed 6 bases, with 10 bases lying between them. CDR1 and CDR2 (germline): MNHEY, SMNVEV (reference sequence). This CDR3 has 13 residues. The CDR3 sequence: CASSPTVAGELFF. Here the CDR3 DNA reads TGTGCCAGCAGTCCCACAGTTGCCGGGGAGCTGTTTTTT.

The chain uses TRBV28 and TRBJ1-1; D ambiguous. The CDR3 has 17 amino acids. Germline-derived CDR1 and CDR2 are MDHEN and SYDVKM. V was clipped by 2 bases and J by 3 bases, with 19 bases between them. DNA for the CDR3: TGTGCCAGCAGTTTAGACCACCGGATCCCAGGTCACACTGAAGCTTTCTTT. Its translation is CASSLDHRIPGHTEAFF.

The V call is TRBV29-1, the J call TRBJ2-7; 13 bases line up with TRBD2. The CDR3 is 13 amino acids. The J segment lost 4 bases and the V segment lost 8 bases, leaving 5 bases of the junction unmatched. Germline CDR1 and CDR2: SQVTM and ANQGSEA. The CDR3 region has the DNA TGCAGCTATCGGACTAGCGGGGGATACGAGCAGTACTTC. It is translated as CSYRTSGGYEQYF.

This clonotype was seen ten or more times. V gene TRBV7-9 combines with J gene TRBJ1-2; 9 positions match TRBD1. The CDR3 runs to 15 residues. V shed 1 base, J shed 2 bases, and the junction held 2 bases outside the gene matches. Per the germline V gene, CDR1 is SEHNR and CDR2 is FQNEAQ (reference sequence). The CDR3 sequence: CASSLGQGENYGYTF. The CDR3 bases are TGTGCCAGCAGCTTAGGACAGGGGGAGAACTATGGCTACACCTTC.

This clonotype was seen repeatedly, ten times or more. The chain joins TRBV28 to TRBJ2-1, with D hard to call. Per the germline V gene, CDR1 is MDHEN and CDR2 is SYDVKM. CDR3 size: 11 residues. V was trimmed by 1 base and J by 5 bases, leaving 0 bases between them. CDR3 region: CASSLYNEQFF. CDR3 DNA sequence: TGTGCCAGCAGTTTATACAATGAGCAGTTCTTC.

The table lists this clonotype with a few counts. The chain is built from TRBV29-1 and TRBJ2-7; 7 positions match TRBD1. V trimming: 5 bases; J trimming: 9 bases; junction bases outside the gene matches: 13. The CDR3 runs 13 residues. Germline V gene lookup returns CDR1 SQVTM and CDR2 ANQGSEA. The CDR3 DNA is TGCAGCGTTCAGAAGGCAGGGGGTGATGGGCAGTACTTC. It codes for CSVQKAGGDGQYF.

J is TRBJ2-1 and V is TRBV21-1; the table gives TRBD2 as D, unverified against the DNA. TRBV21-1 is deemed a pseudogene. The CDR3 covers 17 residues. As DNA, the CDR3 is TGTGCCAGCAGCAAAGGGCTAGCGGGAGGGATACACAATGAGCAGTTCTTC. It translates to CASSKGLAGGIHNEQFF.

V and J are TRBV20-1 and TRBJ2-7; no firm D call. CDR1 and CDR2 from the germline V gene are DFQATT and SNEGSKA (reference sequence). V lost 6 bases and J lost 3, with 21 bases in between. The CDR3 contains 15 residues. CDR3 bases: TGCAGTGCCACCCTCCCCCCGCGGCCGAACTACGAGCAGTACTTC. It codes for CSATLPPRPNYEQYF.

This clonotype was recorded at least ten times. The chain joins TRBV3-1 to TRBJ2-1; tentative D call: TRBD2 (5 bases). Germline CDR1 LGHDT, CDR2 YNNKEL (reference sequence). This CDR3 is 17 amino acids long. Deletions cut 1 base from V and 0 bases from J, with 13 bases between. The CDR3 region has the DNA TGTGCCAGCAGCCAAGTGTCGGCGGGCCGCTCCTACAATGAGCAGTTCTTC. This codes for CASSQVSAGRSYNEQFF.

The genes are TRBV10-2 and TRBJ1-6; D is perhaps TRBD1 (5 bases). Germline loops: CDR1 WSHSY, CDR2 SAAADI. CDR3 length: 13 amino acids. V gave up 10 bases and J gave up 8 bases, with 15 bases separating them. The CDR3 protein is CAISVGEDSPLHF. CDR3 in DNA: TGCGCCATCTCAGTGGGGGAGGATTCACCCCTCCACTTT.

The V call is TRBV20-1, the J call TRBJ1-1, with unresolved D. Germline V gene lookup returns CDR1 DFQATT and CDR2 SNEGSKA (reference sequence). The CDR3 has 12 amino acids. Between the trimmed V and J ends, which lost 0 bases and 3 bases, there was a span of 5 bases. CDR3: CSARDWDTEAFF. CDR3 coding DNA: TGCAGTGCTAGAGATTGGGACACTGAAGCTTTCTTT.

There are many counts of this clonotype. V usage is TRBV20-1 and J usage is TRBJ2-7, with 8 bases matching TRBD2. The trim removed 6 bases at V and 5 bases at J, leaving 12 bases unmatched. This CDR3 spans 14 amino acids. The V gene's germline CDR1 is DFQATT and CDR2 SNEGSKA (reference sequence). The CDR3 region has the DNA TGCAGTGCACGAGGAAGGACTAGCCCCAACGAGCAGTACTTC. Translating gives CSARGRTSPNEQYF.

The chain links TRBV11-3 to TRBJ2-3; D call uncertain. The CDR3 is 14 residues long. Between the trimmed V and J ends, which lost 0 bases and 3 bases, there was a span of 7 bases. CDR1 SGHNT and CDR2 YENEEA come from the germline V gene. Here the CDR3 DNA reads TGTGCCAGCAGCTTAGAGTCTCATACAGATACGCAGTATTTT. It translates to CASSLESHTDTQYF.

The gene calls are TRBV6-5 and TRBJ1-3; 7 nucleotides match TRBD1. V shed 0 bases, J shed 0 bases, and the junction held 8 bases outside the gene matches. This CDR3 spans 18 amino acids. CDR1 and CDR2 from the germline V gene are MNHEY and SVGAGI. This chain's CDR3 is CASSYSTRDSLSGNTIYF. DNA of the CDR3: TGTGCCAGCAGTTACTCAACTCGGGACAGCCTCTCTGGAAACACCATATATTTT.

This clonotype showed up just a few times. The V gene is TRBV28, the J gene TRBJ2-1, with D possibly TRBD2 on 6 matching bases. Per the germline V gene, CDR1 is MDHEN and CDR2 is SYDVKM. The CDR3 is 11 residues long. V lost 3 bases and J 14 bases, leaving 11 bases between the germline ends. The chain's CDR3 is CASSFLGGKFF. The DNA of the CDR3 is TGTGCCAGCAGTTTTCTCGGAGGGAAGTTCTTC.

The V and J genes are TRBV12-3 or TRBV12-4 and TRBJ2-7, with D unclear. V dropped 6 bases and J dropped 3 bases, with 12 bases sitting between them. This CDR3 contains 13 residues. CDR3 nucleotides: TGTGCCAGCAGCCCCCCGTCGATCTACGAGCAGTACTTC. Translating gives CASSPPSIYEQYF.

This clonotype was seen at least ten times. This sequence joins TRBV18 and TRBJ2-7; 8 bases are a match to TRBD1. The CDR3 runs to 12 residues. Germline V CDR1 and CDR2: KGHSH, LQKENI. Trimming cost V 9 bases and J 3 bases; bases outside gene matches: 4. Here the CDR3 reads CASAGQDYEQYF. For the CDR3, the DNA is TGTGCCAGTGCGGGACAGGACTACGAGCAGTACTTC.

The chain joins TRBV28 to TRBJ1-1, with D perhaps TRBD1 (6 bases). CDR3 size: 13 residues. Per germline, CDR1 MDHEN and CDR2 SYDVKM. V gave up 7 bases and J gave up 6 bases, with 15 bases separating them. The CDR3 reads CASIGGGSAEAFF. DNA for the CDR3: TGTGCCAGCATCGGAGGGGGGAGCGCTGAAGCTTTCTTT.

The V gene is TRBV7-2, the J gene TRBJ2-2; 8 positions match TRBD2. Germline V gene lookup returns CDR1 SGHTA and CDR2 FQGNSA. J gave up 4 bases and V 2 bases, and 9 bases lay outside the gene matches. The CDR3 extends over 17 amino acids. The CDR3 spells CASSLRLGLVSTGELFF. The CDR3 DNA reads TGTGCCAGCAGCTTAAGATTGGGACTAGTCAGCACCGGGGAGCTGTTTTTT.

The rearrangement links TRBV11-1 to TRBJ2-4, with 11 bases matching TRBD2. This CDR3 is built from 16 residues. The V gene end was trimmed by 2 bases and the J gene end by 6 bases; junction bases not matched to a gene: 6. Looked up from germline, CDR1 is SGHAT and CDR2 is FQDESV (reference sequence). The DNA of the CDR3 is TGTGCCAGCAGCTTATTAGCGGGAGGGCCTGGAAACATTCAGTACTTC. This encodes CASSLLAGGPGNIQYF.

This clonotype was observed at least ten times. The CDR3 nucleotides read TGTGCCAGCAGCCAGGTAGCGGCGGATACGCAGTATTTT. Translated, it gives CASSQVAADTQYF. This rearrangement joins TRBV3-1 to TRBJ2-3; D possibly corresponds to TRBD2 (6 bases). Between the trimmed V and J ends, which lost 3 bases and 6 bases, there was a span of 10 bases. The CDR3 is 13 amino acids. Germline V lookup: CDR1 LGHDT, CDR2 YNNKEL (reference sequence).

This clonotype was observed at least ten times. The chain carries TRBV11-3 and TRBJ2-5; no firm D call. CDR1 is SGHNT, CDR2 YENEEA, per germline. This CDR3 contains 12 residues. Trimming left V 0 bases short and J 2 bases short, with 1 base between. Here the CDR3 reads CASSLEQETQYF. The CDR3 DNA is TGTGCCAGCAGCTTAGAGCAAGAGACCCAGTACTTC.

The rearrangement joins TRBV30 to TRBJ2-1; 7 bases fit TRBD2. Trimming at V came to 0 bases and at J to 3 bases, leaving 2 bases not matched to a gene. The CDR3 length is 14 residues. Germline lookup yields CDR1 GTSNPN and CDR2 SVGIG (reference sequence). In DNA form, the CDR3 reads TGTGCCTGGAGTGTGCTAGCGGTCTACAATGAGCAGTTCTTC. It translates to CAWSVLAVYNEQFF. Full variable domain (outside the CDR3, taken from reference TRBV30 and TRBJ2-1): SQTIHQWPATLVQPVGSPLSLECTVEGTSNPNLYWYRQAAGRGLQLLFYSVGIGQISSEVPQNLSASRPQDRQFILSSKKLLLSDSGFYLCAWSVLAVYNEQFFGPGTRLTVL.

The genes are TRBV28 and TRBJ1-2, with 7 bases that match TRBD1. V lost 9 bases to trimming and J lost 4 bases; unmatched junction nucleotides: 2. CDR1 and CDR2 (germline): MDHEN, SYDVKM. The CDR3 is 11 residues long. The CDR3 region is CASRDSYGYTF. In DNA form, the CDR3 reads TGTGCCAGTCGGGACAGCTATGGCTACACCTTC.